The 15 T cell receptor beta chains presented below share a single source sample, sequenced in a study of T cell repertoires in cytomegalovirus infection. Their antigens remain unidentified. TCRdb used MiXCR to reprocess the reads, holding one entry per CDR3 protein. The table shows approximately 220,000 distinct CDR3 sequences, with less than 50% occurring only once. This specimen was CD8+ T cells from cultured PBMCs, taken from culture after CMV antigen stimulation. The receptors derive from a human donor in good health (CMV status not recorded). Some clones in this sample may be carry-over from other donors' samples.

The V call is TRBV28, the J call TRBJ2-7; D ambiguous. This CDR3 comprises 10 residues. V was pared by 6 bases and J by 4 bases, with 4 bases between. Germline CDR1 and CDR2: MDHEN and SYDVKM. CDR3 protein: CASSKYEQYF. CDR3 nucleotide sequence: TGTGCCAGCAGCAAGTACGAGCAGTACTTC.

The J gene is TRBJ2-7, the V gene TRBV28; 7 bases fit TRBD2. Germline-derived CDR1 and CDR2 are MDHEN and SYDVKM. This CDR3 is built from 15 residues. The V gene end was trimmed by 3 bases and the J gene end by 2 bases; junction bases not matched to a gene: 7. The CDR3 spells CASSLRLAAAYEQYF. The CDR3 DNA reads TGTGCCAGCAGTTTGCGGCTAGCGGCTGCCTACGAGCAGTACTTC.

The V and J genes are TRBV5-1 and TRBJ2-1, with 7 bases that match TRBD2. Germline trimming cut 2 bases from V and 3 bases from J; bases unmatched to any gene: 5. The CDR3 extends over 15 amino acids. Germline values: CDR1 SGHRS, CDR2 YFSETQ. CDR3 coding DNA: TGCGCCAGCAGCTTAAGCGGGGCGCTCTACAATGAGCAGTTCTTC. It specifies CASSLSGALYNEQFF.

This clonotype has just one count. V gene TRBV6-6 combines with J gene TRBJ2-5; the match to TRBD1 covers 8 bases. V shed 2 bases and J 4 bases; nucleotides not matched to a gene: 12. CDR3 size: 17 residues. CDR1 and CDR2 from the germline V gene are MNHNY and SVGAGI (reference sequence). CDR3 amino acids: CASSYHFAGGELETQYF. CDR3 nucleotides: TGTGCCAGCAGTTACCATTTCGCAGGGGGCGAACTAGAGACCCAGTACTTC.

This clonotype has just a few counts. The V gene is TRBV19, the J gene TRBJ1-4; D not certain. The V end was cut by 7 bases, the J end by 8 bases, with 17 bases between. CDR1 and CDR2 (germline): LNHDA, SQIVND (reference sequence). This CDR3 is 14 amino acids long. The CDR3 region is CASTINPAVEKLFF. The CDR3 DNA reads as TGTGCCAGTACCATAAATCCAGCCGTCGAAAAACTGTTTTTT.

This clonotype was counted a single time. The CDR3 does not end in the conserved phenylalanine or tryptophan, so this is likely a read error. This chain links TRBV27 with TRBJ2-1; 7 nucleotides align to TRBD1. Germline CDR1 reads MNHEY; CDR2 reads SMNVEV (reference sequence). This CDR3 comprises 14 residues. The J segment lost 3 bases and the V segment lost 6 bases, leaving 5 bases of the junction unmatched. CDR3 amino acids: CASRTGSYYNEQFL. CDR3 bases: TGTGCCAGCAGGACAGGGTCTTACTACAATGAGCAGTTCTTA.

This chain uses TRBV7-9 with TRBJ2-5; D may be TRBD1 (6 bases). Germline CDR1 reads SEHNR; CDR2 reads FQNEAQ (reference sequence). The V and J ends lost 8 bases and 1 base respectively, with 11 bases between them. This CDR3 contains 13 residues. The DNA of the CDR3 is TGTGCCAGCGCGGCAGGGGTCCAAGAGACCCAGTACTTC. Its protein is CASAAGVQETQYF.

The V call is TRBV11-1, the J call TRBJ2-7; 7 nucleotides line up with TRBD2. J was trimmed by 4 bases and V by 2 bases; bases with no gene match: 5. The germline V gene has CDR1 SGHAT and CDR2 FQDESV (reference sequence). CDR3 size: 14 residues. CDR3 sequence (DNA): TGTGCCAGCAGCTTACAGACTAGCAGTTACGAGCAGTACTTC. It translates to CASSLQTSSYEQYF. Variable domain in full (rest from reference TRBV11-1 and TRBJ2-7): EAEVAQSPRYKITEKSQAVAFWCDPISGHATLYWYRQILGQGPELLVQFQDESVVDDSQLPKDRFSAERLKGVDSTLKIQPAELGDSAMYLCASSLQTSSYEQYFGPGTRLTVT.

The chain links TRBV6-5 to TRBJ2-2; 8 nucleotides line up with TRBD1. The CDR3 runs to 15 residues. Per germline, CDR1 MNHEY and CDR2 SVGAGI. V lost 4 bases and J lost 1; bases outside the gene matches: 2. CDR3 sequence (DNA): TGTGCCAGCAGTTTACAGGGGGTGAACACCGGGGAGCTGTTTTTT. Residues: CASSLQGVNTGELFF.

This clonotype has a handful of counts. The chain joins TRBV27 to TRBJ2-1, with a weak D call TRBD2 (5 bases). The V gene's germline CDR1 is MNHEY and CDR2 SMNVEV (reference sequence). V was cut by 9 bases and J by 1 base, with 7 bases left in between. CDR3 length: 12 amino acids. As DNA, the CDR3 is TGTGCCAGTAGCGCTTCCTACAATGAGCAGTTCTTC. It encodes CASSASYNEQFF.

The rearrangement links TRBV27 to TRBJ1-6; no reliable D call. Trimming stripped 4 bases from V and 6 bases from J, with 4 bases between. Germline V CDR1 and CDR2: MNHEY, SMNVEV (reference sequence). The CDR3 loop spans 12 amino acids. In DNA form, the CDR3 reads TGTGCCAGCAGTTGGGGTAATTCACCCCTCCACTTT. Amino acids: CASSWGNSPLHF.

A single count supports this clonotype. The rearrangement joins TRBV6-6 to TRBJ1-1; 7 positions agree with TRBD1. The germline CDR1 and CDR2 sequences are MNHNY and SVGAGI (reference sequence). V shed 6 bases, J shed 6 bases, and the junction held 10 bases outside the gene matches. The CDR3 has 14 amino acids. DNA for the CDR3: TGTGCCAGCAGGGAAAACAGGGGAATCGCTGAAGCTTTCTTT. Its protein is CASRENRGIAEAFF.

This clonotype was counted only a few times. The chain joins TRBV4-2 to TRBJ2-1, with 10 bases that match TRBD2. The CDR3 has 17 residues. V trimming: 1 base; J trimming: 0 bases; junction bases outside the gene matches: 3. Per germline, CDR1 LGHNA and CDR2 YNFKEQ. Here the CDR3 reads CASSQGPSGSSYNEQFF. The CDR3 DNA follows: TGTGCCAGCAGCCAAGGTCCTAGCGGGAGCTCCTACAATGAGCAGTTCTTC.

The chain links TRBV27 to TRBJ2-7; 11 bases fit TRBD2. J lost 1 base, V lost 9 bases, and 5 bases had no gene match. CDR1 and CDR2 from the germline V gene are MNHEY and SMNVEV (reference sequence). The CDR3 loop spans 14 amino acids. The chain's CDR3 is CASSTSGVSYEQYF. The CDR3 DNA reads TGTGCCAGTTCGACTAGCGGGGTATCCTACGAGCAGTACTTC.

V gene TRBV7-2 combines with J gene TRBJ2-3, with D hard to call. Trimming took off 1 base at V and 8 bases at J, with 19 bases between the two ends. Germline lookup yields CDR1 SGHTA and CDR2 FQGNSA. The CDR3 runs 16 residues. DNA of the CDR3: TGTGCCAGCAGCTTAGGGTCACCTAGTCGGGTGGCTACGCAGTATTTT. It specifies CASSLGSPSRVATQYF.